Presented here are 6 T cell receptor beta chains from one specimen sequenced in a study of Graves' ophthalmopathy and Graves' hyperthyroidism (dated by TCRdb to between 2017 and 2018). The run used an Illumina HiSeq 2000. TCR beta CDR3 regions were amplified from RNA transcripts for repertoire sequencing. The first round was an RT-PCR using HTBI primers with the Qiagen OneStep RT-PCR kit, and this first round was followed by a second-round multiplex PCR, then size selection and purification. TCRdb applied fastp at Q25 and MiXCR to the public reads, then kept only in-frame beta chains. When rows share a CDR3 protein, they turn into one entry using the most common DNA and genes. In this sample the table shows 680,000 or so distinct CDR3 sequences, 20% to 25% of which occur a single time. The ten most abundant clones make up approximately 6.9% of the sample. The specimen sequenced was peripheral blood. The receptors originated from a woman between 18 and 30 years old with stable Graves' hyperthyroidism. Some clones in this sample may be carry-over from other donors' samples. Donor details come from another sample of the same person, matched by shared clones.

In its sample, this clonotype was seen a few times. The chain combines TRBV3-1 with TRBJ1-1; no reliable D call. The germline V gene has CDR1 LGHDT and CDR2 YNNKEL (reference sequence). There are 13 residues in the CDR3. The germline V and J ends were trimmed by 7 bases and 5 bases, with 14 bases remaining between them. The chain's CDR3 is CASTTVRGTEAFF. In nucleotides, the CDR3 is TGTGCCAGCACCACAGTTCGTGGTACTGAAGCTTTCTTT.

This clonotype was seen only once. Given a much more abundant clone one base away, this may be a read error. The chain links TRBV10-3 to TRBJ2-5; D is perhaps TRBD1 (5 bases). CDR1 and CDR2 from the germline V gene are ENHRY and SYGVKD. The CDR3 sequence is 13 residues long. The CDR3 sequence is CAISATVEETQHF. In DNA, the CDR3 is TGTGCCATCAGTGCGACAGTAGAAGAGACCCAGCACTTC.

This clonotype has ten or more counts. The chain combines TRBV28 with TRBJ1-5; D may be TRBD1 (5 bases). The CDR3 contains 16 residues. Looked up from germline, CDR1 is MDHEN and CDR2 is SYDVKM. V shed 5 bases and J shed 1 base, with 15 bases lying between them. The CDR3 bases are TGTGCCAGCAGTGACGGGACGGTGATAAGCAATCAGCCCCAGCATTTT. Its translation: CASSDGTVISNQPQHF. The full variable domain, completed using reference TRBV28 and TRBJ1-5, is DVKVTQSSRYLVKRTGEKVFLECVQDMDHENMFWYRQDPGLGLRLIYFSYDVKMKEKGDIPEGYSVSREKKERFSLILESASTNQTSMYLCASSDGTVISNQPQHFGDGTRLSIL.

Written as DNA, the CDR3 is TGTGCCAGCGGACTAGCGGGAGAGGTAGATACGCAGTATTTT. It yields the protein CASGLAGEVDTQYF. The V and J genes are TRBV6-2 or TRBV6-3 and TRBJ2-3, with 13 nucleotides matching TRBD2. V was clipped by 8 bases and J by 5 bases; unmatched bases: 4. This CDR3 has 14 residues. Germline CDR1 is MNHEY and CDR2 is SVGEGT.

This clonotype has ten or more counts. The chain recombines TRBV27 with TRBJ1-5, with D tentatively TRBD1 (6 bases). The CDR3 runs to 15 residues. Between the trimmed V and J ends, which lost 6 bases and 7 bases, there was a span of 19 bases. Per germline, CDR1 MNHEY and CDR2 SMNVEV (reference sequence). In nucleotides, the CDR3 is TGTGCCAGCAGCCCCCTACCGACAGGTATCCAGCCCCAGCATTTT. This codes for CASSPLPTGIQPQHF.

This clonotype turned up a few times. This chain uses TRBV19 with TRBJ1-5; 8 bases map to TRBD1. This CDR3 has 16 residues. J gave up 2 bases and V 4 bases, and 7 bases lay outside the gene matches. Germline V gene lookup returns CDR1 LNHDA and CDR2 SQIVND (reference sequence). CDR3 bases: TGTGCCAGTAGTACGTATCCGGGACAGGGCAATCAGCCCCAGCATTTT. Translation: CASSTYPGQGNQPQHF.